A single sample is the source of the 10 T cell receptor beta chains below, sequenced in a study of control samples from healthy donors and cancer patients. Produced via immunoSEQ multiplex PCR; TCRdb's table is partial and in-frame only. The sample contains roughly 70,000 clones, about 94% of which appear only once. The source material was blood. These receptors were collected from a woman in her 30s in good health.

This clone was detected only once. The chain couples TRBV4-1 to TRBJ2-3; possibly TRBD2 for D (6 bases). The germline V gene has CDR1 MGHRA and CDR2 YSYEKL. V dropped 3 bases and J dropped 5 bases, with 18 bases sitting between them. The CDR3 runs 16 residues. CDR3 sequence reads: CASSHLPDGGIDTQYF. CDR3 nucleotide sequence: TGCGCCAGCAGCCACCTCCCGGACGGGGGTATAGATACGCAGTATTTT.

The V gene is TRBV4-2, the J gene TRBJ1-5, with D possibly being TRBD1 (6 bases). CDR1 and CDR2 from the germline V gene are LGHNA and YNFKEQ. The V end was cut by 0 bases, the J end by 5 bases, with 11 bases between. The CDR3 consists of 15 residues. The CDR3 here is CASSQDRGGDQPQHF. In DNA form, the CDR3 reads TGTGCCAGCAGCCAAGATAGGGGGGGCGATCAGCCCCAGCATTTT.

The chain recombines TRBV7-6 with TRBJ2-5; TRBD1 matches 8 bases. This CDR3 region has 17 residues. V lost 5 bases to trimming and J lost 5 bases; unmatched junction nucleotides: 16. The germline gives CDR1 SGHVS, CDR2 FNYEAQ. For the CDR3, the DNA is TGTGCCAGCAGCCTAGGGAGGACAGGGAGGATACACGAGACCCAGTACTTC. Encoded protein: CASSLGRTGRIHETQYF. Complete variable domain (other parts from reference TRBV7-6 and TRBJ2-5): GAGVSQSPRYKVTKRGQDVALRCDPISGHVSLYWYRQALGQGPEFLTYFNYEAQQDKSGLPNDRFSAERPEGSISTLTIQRTEQRDSAMYRCASSLGRTGRIHETQYFGPGTRLLVL.

V gene TRBV7-9 combines with J gene TRBJ2-7; D not resolved. This CDR3 region has 13 residues. Germline lookup yields CDR1 SEHNR and CDR2 FQNEAQ (reference sequence). V lost 3 bases and J lost 6, with 12 bases in between. CDR3 in DNA: TGTGCCAGCAGCTTCAGCGCAGTTGCCGAGCAGTACGTC. Encoded protein: CASSFSAVAEQYV.

This clone was seen more than once but under ten times. This CDR3 reads CASSGGTPSYNEQFF. The CDR3 bases are TGCGCCAGCAGTGGGGGGACACCTTCCTACAATGAGCAGTTCTTC. This sequence joins TRBV10-2 and TRBJ2-1, with D perhaps TRBD1 (6 bases). Looked up from germline, CDR1 is WSHSY and CDR2 is SAAADI. This CDR3 is built from 15 residues. Trimming shortened V by 4 bases and J by 1 base, and 11 bases separated the two germline ends.

This clone was picked up a small number of times. The genes are TRBV7-2 and TRBJ2-5; perhaps TRBD1 as D (6 bases). Germline-derived CDR1 and CDR2 are SGHTA and FQGNSA. This CDR3 comprises 13 residues. V lost 4 bases to trimming and J lost 2 bases, with 8 bases between them. For the CDR3, the DNA is TGTGCCAGCAGCTACAGGGTTCAAGAGACCCAGTACTTC. Translated: CASSYRVQETQYF.

The table lists this clone with a count of one. The V and J genes are TRBV4-2 and TRBJ1-2; 7 nucleotides align to TRBD1. Germline values: CDR1 LGHNA, CDR2 YNFKEQ. The CDR3 contains 16 residues. V lost 3 bases to trimming and J lost 3 bases; unmatched junction nucleotides: 10. The CDR3 region has the DNA TGTGCCAGCAGCCAGGGGGGAGGACAGGTCGACTATGGCTACACCTTC. Translated, it gives CASSQGGGQVDYGYTF.

The chain carries TRBV20-1 and TRBJ1-1, with D maybe TRBD1 (6 bases). V shed 5 bases and J shed 6 bases, with 10 bases lying between them. The CDR3 is made up of 11 amino acids. Germline values: CDR1 DFQATT, CDR2 SNEGSKA (reference sequence). CDR3 DNA sequence: TGCAGTGCTGAGAGGGGGGCTGAAGCTTTCTTT. It yields the protein CSAERGAEAFF.

The DNA of the CDR3 is TGTGCCAGCAGCGCCTCCCCCCAAGGACTAGGTCGTCAAGATACGCAGTATTTT. It translates to CASSASPQGLGRQDTQYF. The chain uses TRBV5-4 and TRBJ2-3; 7 bases are shared with TRBD2. V lost 4 bases to trimming and J lost 5 bases; unmatched junction nucleotides: 19. This CDR3 region has 18 residues. CDR1 SGHNT and CDR2 YYREEE come from the germline V gene (reference sequence).

Points on this clone: Mismatch with germline at one junction end may stem from a read error. The rearrangement uses TRBV7-7 and TRBJ2-5; the match to TRBD2 covers 8 bases. This CDR3 contains 15 residues. Germline CDR1 and CDR2: SSHAT and FNYEAQ (reference sequence). The CDR3 spells CASSQIAGPGETQYF. The CDR3 coding sequence is TGTGCTAGCAGCCAAATAGCGGGGCCAGGGGAGACCCAGTACTTC.